This TCR beta chain was recovered during a study of cytomegalovirus exposure and HLA in healthy donors. Study details: About 80 million unique TCR sequences came from HLA-typed donors in an early release. Study-level findings and limits: Upon later analysis, HLA-associated TCR beta chains proved more clonally expanded than other, equally common chains. Trimming of TCR beta V- and J-genes showed a link, identified in a later analysis, to a missense DCLRE1C variant. TRBV6-2, TRBV6-3 and some other V segments were excluded as indistinguishable.

The CDR3 loop spans 13 amino acids. Germline CDR1 reads MDHEN; CDR2 reads SYDVKM. V was clipped by 4 bases and J by 5 bases; unmatched bases: 3. Primers for the PCR totalled 60 Vbeta and 13 Jbeta. Assay: immunoSEQ multiplex PCR; the TCRdb copy retains only in-frame clones and omits some. The sample contains around 120,000 clones, about 80% of which appear only once. Worth noting for this clone: Its cognate antigen is unknown.

Source material: PBMCs. The sequence derives from a man aged 30 to 39 in good health and CMV-seronegative. This sequence joins TRBV28 and TRBJ1-1; 8 nucleotides agree with TRBD1. The CDR3 here is CASSYQGATEAFF. The CDR3 DNA follows: TGTGCCAGCAGTTATCAGGGGGCAACTGAAGCTTTCTTT.